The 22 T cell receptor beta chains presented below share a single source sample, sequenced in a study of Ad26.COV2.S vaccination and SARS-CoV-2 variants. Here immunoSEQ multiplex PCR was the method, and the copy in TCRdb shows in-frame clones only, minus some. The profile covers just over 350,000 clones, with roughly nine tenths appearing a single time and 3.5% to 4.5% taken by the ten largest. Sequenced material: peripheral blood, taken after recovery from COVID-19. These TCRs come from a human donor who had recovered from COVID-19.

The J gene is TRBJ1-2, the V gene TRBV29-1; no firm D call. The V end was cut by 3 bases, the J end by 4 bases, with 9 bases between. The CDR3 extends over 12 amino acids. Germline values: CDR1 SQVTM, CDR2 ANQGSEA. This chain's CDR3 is CSVDRTIYGYTF. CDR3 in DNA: TGCAGCGTTGACAGGACTATCTATGGCTACACCTTC.

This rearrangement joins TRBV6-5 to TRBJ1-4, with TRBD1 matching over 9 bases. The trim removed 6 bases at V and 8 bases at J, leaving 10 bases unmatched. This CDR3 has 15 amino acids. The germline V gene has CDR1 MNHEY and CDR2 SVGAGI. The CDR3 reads CASRLIDRGGEKLFF. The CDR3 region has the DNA TGTGCCAGCAGACTTATCGACAGGGGGGGGGAAAAACTGTTTTTT.

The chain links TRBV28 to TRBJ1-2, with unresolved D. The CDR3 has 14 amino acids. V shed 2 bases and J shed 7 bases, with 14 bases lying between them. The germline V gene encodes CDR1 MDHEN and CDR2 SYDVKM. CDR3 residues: CASSLSGESRGYTF. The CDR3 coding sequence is TGTGCCAGCAGTTTAAGTGGGGAGAGCCGTGGCTACACCTTC.

The CDR3, as DNA: TGTGCCAGCAGCCATACAGCGGGGTCAAACACCGGGGAGCTGTTTTTT. Protein sequence: CASSHTAGSNTGELFF. This chain connects TRBV3-1 (or the pseudogene TRBV3-2) to TRBJ2-2, with TRBD2 matching over 7 bases. The length of the CDR3 is 16 residues. The junction had 6 bases not matched to a gene; V was cut back by 3 bases and J by 2 bases. CDR1 LGHDT and CDR2 YNNKEL come from the germline V gene (reference sequence).

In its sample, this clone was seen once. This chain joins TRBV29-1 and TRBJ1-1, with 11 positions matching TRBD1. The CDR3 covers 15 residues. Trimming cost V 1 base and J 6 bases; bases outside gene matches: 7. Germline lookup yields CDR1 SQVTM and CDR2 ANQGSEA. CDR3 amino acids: CSVEGTGGSVAEAFF. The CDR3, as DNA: TGCAGCGTTGAAGGGACAGGGGGCAGCGTAGCTGAAGCTTTCTTT.

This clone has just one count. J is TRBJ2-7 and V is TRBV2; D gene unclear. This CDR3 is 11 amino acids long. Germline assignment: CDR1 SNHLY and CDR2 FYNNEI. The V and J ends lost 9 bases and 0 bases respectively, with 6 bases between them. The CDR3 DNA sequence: TGTGCCAGTACGGCCTCCTACGAGCAGTACTTC. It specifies CASTASYEQYF.

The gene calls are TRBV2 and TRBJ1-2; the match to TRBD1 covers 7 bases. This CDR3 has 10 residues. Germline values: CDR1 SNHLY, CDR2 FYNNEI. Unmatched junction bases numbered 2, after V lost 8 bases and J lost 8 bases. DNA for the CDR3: TGTGCCAGCCGGACAGGCGGCTACACCTTC. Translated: CASRTGGYTF.

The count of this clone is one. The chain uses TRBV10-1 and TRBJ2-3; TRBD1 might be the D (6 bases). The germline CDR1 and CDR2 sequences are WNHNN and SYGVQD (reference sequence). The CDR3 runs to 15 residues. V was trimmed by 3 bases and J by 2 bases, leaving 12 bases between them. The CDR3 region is CASSDGRGSTDTQYF. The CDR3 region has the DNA TGCGCCAGCAGTGATGGCAGGGGCTCCACAGATACGCAGTATTTT.

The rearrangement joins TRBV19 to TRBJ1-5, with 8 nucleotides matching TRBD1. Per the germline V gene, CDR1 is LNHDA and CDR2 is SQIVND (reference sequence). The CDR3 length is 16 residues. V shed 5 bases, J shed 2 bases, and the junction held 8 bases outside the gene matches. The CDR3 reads CASSVSGQVRNQPQHF. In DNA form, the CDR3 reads TGTGCCAGTAGTGTATCGGGACAGGTCCGCAATCAGCCCCAGCATTTT.

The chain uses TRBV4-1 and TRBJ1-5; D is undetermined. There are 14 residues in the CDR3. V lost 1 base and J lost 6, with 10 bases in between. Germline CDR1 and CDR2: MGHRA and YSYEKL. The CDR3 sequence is CASSQVGSGQPQHF. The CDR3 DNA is TGCGCCAGCAGCCAAGTTGGCTCCGGTCAGCCCCAGCATTTT.

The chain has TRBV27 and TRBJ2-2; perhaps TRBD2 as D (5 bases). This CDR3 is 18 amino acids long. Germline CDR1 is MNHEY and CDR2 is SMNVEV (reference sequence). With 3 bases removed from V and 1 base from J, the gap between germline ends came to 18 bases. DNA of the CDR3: TGTGCCAGCAGTTTCTACCTTGGGGTTGGAGGGAACACCGGGGAGCTGTTTTTT. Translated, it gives CASSFYLGVGGNTGELFF.

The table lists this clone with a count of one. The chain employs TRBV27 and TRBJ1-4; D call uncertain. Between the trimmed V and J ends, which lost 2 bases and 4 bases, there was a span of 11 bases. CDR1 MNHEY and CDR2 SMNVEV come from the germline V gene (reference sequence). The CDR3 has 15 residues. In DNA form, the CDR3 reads TGTGCCAGCAGTTTACGGCAGGCAGTTAATGAAAAACTGTTTTTT. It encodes CASSLRQAVNEKLFF.

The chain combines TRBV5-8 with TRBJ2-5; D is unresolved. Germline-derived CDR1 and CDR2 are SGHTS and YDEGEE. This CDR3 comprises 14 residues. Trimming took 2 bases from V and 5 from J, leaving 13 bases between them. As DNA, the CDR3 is TGTGCCAGCAGCTTTCTGACGCTTCGGGAGACCCAGTACTTC. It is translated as CASSFLTLRETQYF.

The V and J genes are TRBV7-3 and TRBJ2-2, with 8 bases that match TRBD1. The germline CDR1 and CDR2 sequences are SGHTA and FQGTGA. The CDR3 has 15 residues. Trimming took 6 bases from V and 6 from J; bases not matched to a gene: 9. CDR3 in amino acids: CASSSGTGTPGELFF. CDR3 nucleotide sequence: TGTGCCAGCAGTTCCGGGACAGGAACTCCCGGGGAGCTGTTTTTT.

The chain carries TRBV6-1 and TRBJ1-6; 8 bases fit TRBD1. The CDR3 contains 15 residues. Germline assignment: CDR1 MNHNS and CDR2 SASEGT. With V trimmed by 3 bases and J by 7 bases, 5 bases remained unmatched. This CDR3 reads CASSDRTGLNSPLHF. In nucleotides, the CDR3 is TGTGCCAGCAGTGACCGGACAGGGTTGAATTCACCCCTCCACTTT.

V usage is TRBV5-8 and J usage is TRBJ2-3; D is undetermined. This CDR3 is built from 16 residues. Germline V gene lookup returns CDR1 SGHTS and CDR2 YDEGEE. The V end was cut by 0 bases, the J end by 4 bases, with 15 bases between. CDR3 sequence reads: CASSLGPTYRPDTQYF. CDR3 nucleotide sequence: TGTGCCAGCAGCTTGGGCCCAACTTATAGGCCAGATACGCAGTATTTT.

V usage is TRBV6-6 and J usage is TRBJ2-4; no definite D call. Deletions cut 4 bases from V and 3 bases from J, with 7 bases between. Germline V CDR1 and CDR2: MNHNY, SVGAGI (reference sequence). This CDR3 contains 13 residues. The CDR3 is CASSSGGKNIQYF. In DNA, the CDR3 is TGTGCCAGCAGTTCCGGCGGCAAAAACATTCAGTACTTC.

The CDR3 spells CASRATGGGGRNQPQHF. Here the CDR3 DNA reads TGTGCCAGCAGAGCCACAGGGGGAGGGGGACGCAATCAGCCCCAGCATTTT. The J gene is TRBJ1-5, the V gene TRBV2, with 8 positions matching TRBD1. Germline-derived CDR1 and CDR2 are SNHLY and FYNNEI. There are 17 residues in the CDR3. V shed 6 bases, J shed 2 bases, and the junction held 12 bases outside the gene matches. Complete variable domain (other parts from reference TRBV2 and TRBJ1-5): EPEVTQTPSHQVTQMGQEVILRCVPISNHLYFYWYRQILGQKVEFLVSFYNNEISEKSEIFDDQFSVERPDGSNFTLKIRSTKLEDSAMYFCASRATGGGGRNQPQHFGDGTRLSIL.

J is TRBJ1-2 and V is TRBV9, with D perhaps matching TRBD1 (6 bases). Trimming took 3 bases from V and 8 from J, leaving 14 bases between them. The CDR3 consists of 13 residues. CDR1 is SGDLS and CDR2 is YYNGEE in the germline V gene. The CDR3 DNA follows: TGTGCCAGCAGCGCGGACAGCCTCGAGGGCTACACCTTC. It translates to CASSADSLEGYTF.

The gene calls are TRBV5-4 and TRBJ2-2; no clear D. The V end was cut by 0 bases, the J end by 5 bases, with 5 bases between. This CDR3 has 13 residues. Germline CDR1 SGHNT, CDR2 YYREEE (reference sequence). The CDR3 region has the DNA TGTGCCAGCAGCTTGGATGGGACCGGGGAGCTGTTTTTT. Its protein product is CASSLDGTGELFF. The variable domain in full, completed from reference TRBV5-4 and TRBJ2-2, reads ETGVTQSPTHLIKTRGQQVTLRCSSQSGHNTVSWYQQALGQGPQFIFQYYREEENGRGNFPPRFSGLQFPNYSSELNVNALELDDSALYLCASSLDGTGELFFGEGSRLTVL.

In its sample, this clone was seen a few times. CDR3 protein: CASSPNGPNTEAFF. CDR3 DNA: TGTGCCAGCAGTCCCAACGGGCCGAACACTGAAGCTTTCTTT. The chain joins TRBV6-2 or TRBV6-3 to TRBJ1-1, with D unclear. Germline V gene lookup returns CDR1 MNHEY and CDR2 SVGEGT. There are 14 residues in the CDR3. V was cut by 5 bases and J by 1 base, with 11 bases left in between.

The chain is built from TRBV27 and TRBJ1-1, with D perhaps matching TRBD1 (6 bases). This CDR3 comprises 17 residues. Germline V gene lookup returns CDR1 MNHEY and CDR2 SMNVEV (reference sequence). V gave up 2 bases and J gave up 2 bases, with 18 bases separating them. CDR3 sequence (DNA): TGTGCCAGCAGTTTAGGGTTTGGAGGGGGGCCTAACACTGAAGCTTTCTTT. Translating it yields CASSLGFGGGPNTEAFF.